The 22 T cell receptor beta chains below all came from one sample that was sequenced in a study of response to subunit inactivated influenza vaccine. TCRdb reprocessed the RT-PCR reads with MiXCR, giving one entry per CDR3 protein. The sample records hundreds of thousands of distinct CDR3 sequences, about a sixth being singletons. The starting material was PBMCs from blood, obtained 11 to 12 days after vaccination. The receptor set was obtained from a middle-aged man who received an inactivated influenza vaccine.

A few counts support this clonotype. The chain couples TRBV21-1 to TRBJ2-7; the D call of TRBD1 is as the table states it, not checked on the DNA. TRBV21-1 is noted as a pseudogene. The CDR3 loop spans 16 amino acids. The CDR3 DNA follows: TGTGCCAGCAGCCCAGACCGGGACAGCGATTTCTACGAGCAGTACTTC. It specifies CASSPDRDSDFYEQYF.

The V call is TRBV5-1, the J call TRBJ2-5, with D maybe TRBD1 (6 bases). The V end was cut by 5 bases, the J end by 3 bases, with 11 bases between. CDR3 length: 13 residues. CDR1 and CDR2 from the germline V gene are SGHRS and YFSETQ. CDR3 loop: CASRGARKETQYF. As DNA, the CDR3 is TGCGCCAGCAGGGGGGCCAGAAAAGAGACCCAGTACTTC.

The chain links TRBV5-1 to TRBJ2-2; D gene ambiguous. The CDR3 extends over 15 amino acids. V lost 0 bases and J 0 bases, leaving 6 bases between the germline ends. The germline CDR1 and CDR2 sequences are SGHRS and YFSETQ. CDR3 amino acids: CASSLEQTNTGELFF. CDR3 nucleotides: TGCGCCAGCAGCTTGGAACAGACGAACACCGGGGAGCTGTTTTTT.

The chain recombines TRBV4-3 with TRBJ2-1; TRBD2 agrees at 9 bases. The junction had 6 bases not matched to a gene; V was cut back by 4 bases and J by 2 bases. Germline CDR1 is LGHNA and CDR2 is YSLEER. The CDR3 extends over 16 amino acids. The CDR3 DNA reads as TGCGCCAGCAGCCGGACGACTAGCGGTCCCTACAATGAGCAGTTCTTC. Translation: CASSRTTSGPYNEQFF.

The table lists this clonotype with a few counts. This chain uses TRBV6-1 with TRBJ2-1; possible D gene TRBD2, 6 bases. V lost 6 bases, J lost 6 bases, and 12 bases lay in between. CDR1 is MNHNS, CDR2 SASEGT, per germline. This CDR3 is built from 13 residues. CDR3 residues: CASREGASNEQFF. CDR3 bases: TGTGCCAGCAGGGAGGGAGCGAGCAATGAGCAGTTCTTC.

V usage is TRBV10-3 and J usage is TRBJ2-5, with TRBD1 identical over 7 bases. V lost 6 bases and J lost 3; bases outside the gene matches: 4. The germline CDR1 and CDR2 sequences are ENHRY and SYGVKD. CDR3 length: 13 residues. The CDR3 DNA is TGTGCCATCAGAAGGGGGCCCGAAGAGACCCAGTACTTC. Protein product: CAIRRGPEETQYF.

There are a few counts of this clonotype. The chain uses TRBV5-6 and TRBJ1-6; D not certain. Trimming left V 5 bases short and J 10 bases short, with 22 bases between. Germline CDR1 and CDR2: SGHDT and YYEEEE. The CDR3 covers 16 residues. In nucleotides, the CDR3 is TGTGCCAGCAGTCCAGGTGGCAGACTATCCGGCTCACCCCTCCACTTT. This codes for CASSPGGRLSGSPLHF.

The rearrangement joins TRBV10-3 to TRBJ1-2; tentative D call: TRBD1 (5 bases). V was pared by 4 bases and J by 5 bases, with 11 bases between. CDR1 ENHRY and CDR2 SYGVKD come from the germline V gene. The CDR3 has 13 residues. CDR3 loop: CAISAGTVYGYTF. The CDR3 nucleotides are TGTGCCATCAGTGCAGGGACCGTTTATGGCTACACCTTC.

V and J are TRBV6-2 or TRBV6-3 and TRBJ2-7; 13 bases align to TRBD2. The length of the CDR3 is 15 residues. The J segment lost 6 bases and the V segment lost 6 bases, leaving 8 bases of the junction unmatched. Germline-derived CDR1 and CDR2 are MNHEY and SVGEGT. The CDR3 reads CASSTTGTSGAEQYF. CDR3 DNA: TGTGCCAGCAGCACGACCGGGACTAGCGGGGCCGAGCAGTACTTC.

The chain couples TRBV7-8 to TRBJ2-1; 8 positions match TRBD2. V lost 2 bases and J lost 2; bases outside the gene matches: 2. The CDR3 is 15 residues long. Germline V gene data show CDR1 as SGHVS and CDR2 as FQNEAQ. CDR3 in amino acids: CASSLKRETYNEQFF. Here the CDR3 DNA reads TGTGCCAGCAGCTTAAAGCGGGAGACCTACAATGAGCAGTTCTTC.

This clonotype was counted a few times. The CDR3 region is CASSSFSYEQYF. DNA of the CDR3: TGTGCCAGCAGTTCCTTTAGCTACGAGCAGTACTTC. J is TRBJ2-7 and V is TRBV3-1; D is ambiguous. Germline-derived CDR1 and CDR2 are LGHDT and YNNKEL (reference sequence). Trimming shortened V by 6 bases and J by 3 bases, and 9 bases separated the two germline ends. CDR3 length: 12 residues.

The rearrangement joins TRBV20-1 to TRBJ2-5; D gene unclear. The CDR3 extends over 12 amino acids. Trimming pared 0 bases from V and 5 bases from J, leaving 7 bases between. Germline CDR1 is DFQATT and CDR2 is SNEGSKA (reference sequence). The CDR3 coding sequence is TGCAGTGCTAGAGACTGGGGTGAGACCCAGTACTTC. Protein: CSARDWGETQYF.

This clonotype was detected a few times. The chain recombines TRBV20-1 with TRBJ2-7; 9 bases match TRBD2. The CDR3 is made up of 16 amino acids. V gave up 0 bases and J gave up 1 base; unmatched junction bases: 7. The germline V gene encodes CDR1 DFQATT and CDR2 SNEGSKA (reference sequence). The CDR3 nucleotides are TGCAGTGCTAGAGATGTCCTAGCGGGAAATTCCTACGAGCAGTACTTC. Amino acids: CSARDVLAGNSYEQYF.

The rearrangement joins TRBV21-1 to TRBJ2-1; TRBD1 was called by the table and not checked on the DNA. TRBV21-1 is listed as a pseudogene. The CDR3 spans 17 residues. In nucleotides, the CDR3 is TGTGCCAGCAGCAAAGCGCTTGGGCAGGGGGTATGGAATGAGCAGTTCTTC. This gives the protein CASSKALGQGVWNEQFF.

This clonotype has more than one count but fewer than ten. The chain links TRBV24-1 to TRBJ2-3, with 15 bases matching TRBD2. The CDR3 extends over 17 amino acids. CDR1 and CDR2 (germline): KGHDR, SFDVKD. Trimming removed 4 bases from V and 3 bases from J; junction bases left unmatched: 4. CDR3 DNA sequence: TGTGCCACCAGTGACCCGGGACTAGCGGGGGGAACAGATACGCAGTATTTT. Its translation is CATSDPGLAGGTDTQYF.

The chain uses TRBV5-5 and TRBJ2-2; D is unresolved. CDR3 length equals 16 residues. The ends were cut back, 0 bases at V and 1 base at J, with 10 bases in the middle. The germline V gene has CDR1 SGHKS and CDR2 YYEKEE (reference sequence). CDR3 residues: CASSLEGYRNTGELFF. In DNA, the CDR3 is TGTGCCAGCAGCTTGGAAGGGTATAGGAACACCGGGGAGCTGTTTTTT.

V gene TRBV6-1 combines with J gene TRBJ1-6; 8 nucleotides agree with TRBD1. CDR3 length equals 13 residues. Germline V gene lookup returns CDR1 MNHNS and CDR2 SASEGT. With V trimmed by 7 bases and J by 8 bases, 4 bases remained unmatched. CDR3 bases: TGTGCCAGCATGGAGACAGGGGATTCACCCCTCCACTTT. Translating gives CASMETGDSPLHF.

A few counts support this clonotype. V usage is TRBV2 and J usage is TRBJ1-4; D is undetermined. The CDR3 consists of 13 residues. V was pared by 10 bases and J by 1 base, with 10 bases between. Per germline, CDR1 SNHLY and CDR2 FYNNEI. CDR3 protein: CATTGITNEKLFF. The CDR3 nucleotides are TGTGCCACGACGGGGATAACTAATGAAAAACTGTTTTTT. The whole variable domain, remainder taken from reference TRBV2 and TRBJ1-4, is EPEVTQTPSHQVTQMGQEVILRCVPISNHLYFYWYRQILGQKVEFLVSFYNNEISEKSEIFDDQFSVERPDGSNFTLKIRSTKLEDSAMYFCATTGITNEKLFFGSGTQLSVL.

CDR3 nucleotide sequence: TGCAGTGCTAGAGCTAGCGGGGTGGGGACCCAGTACTTC. Translating gives CSARASGVGTQYF. The chain couples TRBV20-1 to TRBJ2-5, with 9 bases aligning to TRBD2. The V gene's germline CDR1 is DFQATT and CDR2 SNEGSKA (reference sequence). This CDR3 is built from 13 residues. The ends lost 1 base at V and 7 bases at J; junction bases unmatched: 4.

This clonotype appeared a few times. The chain couples TRBV20-1 to TRBJ2-7; 11 nucleotides agree with TRBD2. Trimming at V came to 8 bases and at J to 6 bases, leaving 12 bases not matched to a gene. The CDR3 loop spans 14 amino acids. Germline V gene data show CDR1 as DFQATT and CDR2 as SNEGSKA (reference sequence). The DNA for the CDR3 is TGCAGTCTACTAGCGGGAGTACCCGGGGTCGAGCAGTACTTC. Amino acids: CSLLAGVPGVEQYF.

The V call is TRBV4-2, the J call TRBJ1-1; D uncertain. CDR1 is LGHNA, CDR2 YNFKEQ, per germline. With 4 bases removed from V and 0 bases from J, the gap between germline ends came to 9 bases. The CDR3 is 14 residues long. The chain's CDR3 is CASSRNNMNTEAFF. The CDR3 DNA follows: TGTGCCAGCAGCCGAAACAATATGAACACTGAAGCTTTCTTT.

The chain employs TRBV6-2 or TRBV6-3 and TRBJ2-1; D assignment may be TRBD1 or TRBD2 (5 bases each). CDR1 is MNHEY and CDR2 is SVGEGT in the germline V gene. Deletions cut 2 bases from V and 7 bases from J, with 21 bases between. The CDR3 loop spans 17 amino acids. CDR3 DNA sequence: TGTGCCAGCAGTTACCTTAGATTGGGGGATGGGAGAAATGAGCAGTTCTTC. This codes for CASSYLRLGDGRNEQFF.